This is a list of T cell receptor beta chains from one sample in a study of cytomegalovirus exposure and HLA in healthy donors. Here immunoSEQ multiplex PCR was the method, and the copy in TCRdb shows in-frame clones only, minus some. The sample has around 220,000 clones, approximately 80% seen once. Sequenced: PBMCs. These receptors all come from a girl aged 10-17 years in good health and CMV-seronegative. The CDR3 runs from the conserved cysteine through the conserved F or W. The D gene is left open where the match is weak. The listing skips clone size in some rows; elsewhere it reads once, few, many or a size class.

v_gene,d_gene,abundance,j_gene,CDR3nt,CDR3aa
TRBV7-2,TRBD2,.,TRBJ2-1,TGTGCCAGCAGCTTATGGACTAGCGGGGGGGCTCGGTACAATGAGCAGTTCTTC,CASSLWTSGGARYNEQFF
TRBV19,.,.,TRBJ2-1,TGTGCCATCACGACTAGGGGAGGTGAGCAGTTCTTC,CAITTRGGEQFF
TRBV5-4,.,.,TRBJ2-3,TGTGCCAGCAGCGGGCTAGCGCACCAGGATACGCAGTATTTT,CASSGLAHQDTQYF
TRBV2,.,.,TRBJ2-3,TGTGCCAGCAGGGGAGTATCAGATACGCAGTATTTT,CASRGVSDTQYF
TRBV28,.,.,TRBJ2-3,TGTGCCAGCAGTTTAAGCCCCACAGATACGCAGTATTTT,CASSLSPTDTQYF
TRBV5-1,TRBD2,.,TRBJ2-1,TGCGCCAGCAGCTTGGTAGCGGGAGCGGGTGAGCAGTTCTTC,CASSLVAGAGEQFF
TRBV28,.,few,TRBJ2-3,TGTGCCAGCAGTTTGGGGCGAAGGACAGATACGCAGTATTTT,CASSLGRRTDTQYF
TRBV27,.,.,TRBJ1-5,TGTGCCAGCAGTCTTACAGGGAATCAGCCCCAGCATTTT,CASSLTGNQPQHF
TRBV30,TRBD1,.,TRBJ2-3,TGTGCCTGGAGGGAACAGGGGTTAGGAGCAGATACGCAGTATTTT,CAWREQGLGADTQYF
TRBV19,TRBD1,.,TRBJ1-1,TGTGCCAGTAGGCAAAAACAGGGGGCGCCCACTGAAGCTTTCTTT,CASRQKQGAPTEAFF
TRBV28,.,once,TRBJ1-1,TGTGCCAGCAGTTTAAATTCGGTAAACACTGAAGCTTTCTTT,CASSLNSVNTEAFF
TRBV10-2,.,.,TRBJ2-7,TGCGCCAGCTCCGGCGGAGGGGGCCTCGGGTACGAGCAGTACTTC,CASSGGGGLGYEQYF
TRBV5-8,TRBD1,.,TRBJ1-2,TGTGCCAGCAGCCAAACCCTACAGGGGAACTATGGCTACACCTTC,CASSQTLQGNYGYTF
TRBV6-6,.,.,TRBJ1-5,TGTGCCAGCGGGAGGGACAATCAGCCCCAGCATTTT,CASGRDNQPQHF
TRBV7-9,.,.,TRBJ2-1,TGTGCCAGCAGCTTAGGAGGACACCCCGACGAGAGCTCCTACAATGAGCAGTTCTTC,CASSLGGHPDESSYNEQFF
TRBV5-1,.,.,TRBJ1-3,TGCGCCAGCACCATTGATGGTGGGGGCGTTGGAAACACCATATATTTT,CASTIDGGGVGNTIYF
TRBV5-1,.,.,TRBJ1-2,TGCGCCAGCAGCCCTGGACAGCTAAGTAACTATGGCTACACCTTC,CASSPGQLSNYGYTF
TRBV7-7,TRBD2,.,TRBJ2-3,TGTGCCAGCAGCTTAATAGCGGGGGGCCCGGAGGTGGGAGATACGCAGTATTTT,CASSLIAGGPEVGDTQYF
TRBV28,TRBD1,.,TRBJ2-5,TGTGCCAGCAGCTCCCCCGGGACAGGGCAGGGGACCCAGTACTTC,CASSSPGTGQGTQYF
TRBV9,TRBD2,.,TRBJ2-1,TGTGCCAGCAGCCCTTCCGGGACTAGCGGGAGTAATGAGCAGTTCTTC,CASSPSGTSGSNEQFF
TRBV28,.,.,TRBJ1-5,TGTGCCAGCAGTTTATTCAAAACAGGGTTTGGCAATCAGCCCCAGCATTTT,CASSLFKTGFGNQPQHF
TRBV9,.,once,TRBJ1-6,TGTGCCAGCGGTCTCAACGGCGGATCACCCCTCCACTTT,CASGLNGGSPLHF
TRBV5-4,.,.,TRBJ2-5,TGTGCCAGCAGCTCCTTTAACGCGAACCAAGAGACCCAGTACTTC,CASSSFNANQETQYF
TRBV5-1,TRBD1,.,TRBJ2-7,TGCGCCAGCAGCCCCGGACAGGGCTCCTACGAGCAGTACTTC,CASSPGQGSYEQYF
TRBV5-1,.,once,TRBJ2-7,TGCGCCAGCAGCCAAAACATTAACAGGGCCCACGAGCAGTACTTC,CASSQNINRAHEQYF
TRBV4-2,TRBD1,few,TRBJ2-1,TGTGCCAGCAGCCGTTCGGGACAGGCCCAATACAATGAGCAGTTCTTC,CASSRSGQAQYNEQFF
TRBV28,TRBD1,once,TRBJ2-7,TGTGCCAGCAGTTTACTCGGGACAGCCTACGAGCAGTACTTC,CASSLLGTAYEQYF
TRBV27,TRBD2,.,TRBJ2-1,TGTGCTACTTTAGCGGGAGTAAATGAGCAGTTCTTC,CATLAGVNEQFF